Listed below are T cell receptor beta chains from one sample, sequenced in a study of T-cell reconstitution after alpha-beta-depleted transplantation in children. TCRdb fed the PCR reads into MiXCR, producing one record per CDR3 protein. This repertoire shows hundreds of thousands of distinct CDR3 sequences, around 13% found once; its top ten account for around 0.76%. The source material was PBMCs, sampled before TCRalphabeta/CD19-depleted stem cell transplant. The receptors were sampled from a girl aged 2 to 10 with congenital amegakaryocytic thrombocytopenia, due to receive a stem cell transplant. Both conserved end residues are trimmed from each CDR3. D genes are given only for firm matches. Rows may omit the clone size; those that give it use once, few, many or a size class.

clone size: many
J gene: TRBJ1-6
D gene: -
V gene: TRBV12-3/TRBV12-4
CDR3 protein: ASMLDRPSPLH

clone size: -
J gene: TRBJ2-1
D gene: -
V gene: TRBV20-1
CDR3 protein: SVRGRTYNEQF

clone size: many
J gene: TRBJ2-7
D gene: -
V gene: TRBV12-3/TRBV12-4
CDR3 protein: ASSPKATNYEQY

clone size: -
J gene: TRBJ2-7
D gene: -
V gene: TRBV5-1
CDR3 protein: ASSDQGDSYEQY

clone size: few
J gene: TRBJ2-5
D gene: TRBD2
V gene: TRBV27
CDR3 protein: ASSSRTSRTQY

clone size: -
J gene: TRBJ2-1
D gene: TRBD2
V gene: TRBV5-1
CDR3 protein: ASSLTTPGTSGRGDEQF

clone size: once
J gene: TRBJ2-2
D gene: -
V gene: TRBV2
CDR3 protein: AFSSRTVLRRGTGELF

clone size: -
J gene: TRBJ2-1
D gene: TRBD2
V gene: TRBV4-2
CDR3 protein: ASSQGFPGLEGDEQF

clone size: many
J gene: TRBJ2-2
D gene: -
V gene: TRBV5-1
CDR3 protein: ASSLARSANTGELF

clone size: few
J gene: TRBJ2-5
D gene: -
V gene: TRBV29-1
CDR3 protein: SVSLQETQY

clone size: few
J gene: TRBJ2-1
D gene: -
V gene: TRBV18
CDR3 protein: ASSGRIPRHEQF

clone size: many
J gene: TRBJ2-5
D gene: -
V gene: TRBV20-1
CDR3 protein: SAHTDRLGDIQETQY

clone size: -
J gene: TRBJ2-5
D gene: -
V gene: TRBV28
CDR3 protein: AASLGGGETQY

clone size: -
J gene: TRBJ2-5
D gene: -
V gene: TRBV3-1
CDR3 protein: ASSQSLAPQETQY

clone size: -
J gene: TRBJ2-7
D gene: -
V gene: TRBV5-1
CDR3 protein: ASSLDAGSPYEQY

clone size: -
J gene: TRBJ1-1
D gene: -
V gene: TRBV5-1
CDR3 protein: ASSPRPLRSNTEAF

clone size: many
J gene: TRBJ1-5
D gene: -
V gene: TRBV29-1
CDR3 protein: SVGATTGQPQH

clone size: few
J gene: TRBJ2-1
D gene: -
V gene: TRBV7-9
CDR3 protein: ASGNNPVGGYNEQF

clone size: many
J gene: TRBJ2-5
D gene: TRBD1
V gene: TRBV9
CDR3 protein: ASSPHDRVKTQY

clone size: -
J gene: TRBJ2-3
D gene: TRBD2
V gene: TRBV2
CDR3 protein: ASSTHGLAGGSTDTQY

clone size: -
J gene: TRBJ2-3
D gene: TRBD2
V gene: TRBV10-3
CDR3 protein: AISDTASAGGTDTQY

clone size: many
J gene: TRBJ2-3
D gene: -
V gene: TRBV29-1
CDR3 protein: SVGGRSGFTDTQY

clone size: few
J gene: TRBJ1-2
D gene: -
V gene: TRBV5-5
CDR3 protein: ASSLHVADYGYT

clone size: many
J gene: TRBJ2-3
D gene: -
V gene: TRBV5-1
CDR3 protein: ASTFSGDTQY

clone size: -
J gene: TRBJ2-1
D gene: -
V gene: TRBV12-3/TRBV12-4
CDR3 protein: ASSLRTRHSGGSYNEQF

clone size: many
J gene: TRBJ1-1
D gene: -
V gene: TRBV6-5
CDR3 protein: ASSYSGSTEAF

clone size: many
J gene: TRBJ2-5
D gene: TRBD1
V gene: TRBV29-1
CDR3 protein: SGSGGQLQETQY

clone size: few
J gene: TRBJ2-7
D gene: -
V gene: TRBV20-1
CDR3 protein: SARDRPSKGPYEQY

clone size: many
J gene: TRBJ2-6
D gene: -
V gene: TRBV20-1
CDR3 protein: SASEGPPSGANVLT

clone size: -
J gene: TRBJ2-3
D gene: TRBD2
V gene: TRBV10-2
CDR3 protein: ASRSGLAGDTDTQY

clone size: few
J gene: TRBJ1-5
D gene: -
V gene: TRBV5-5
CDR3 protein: ASSFGPLSNQPQH

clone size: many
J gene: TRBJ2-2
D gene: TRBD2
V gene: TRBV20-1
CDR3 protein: SAPPTSGETGELF

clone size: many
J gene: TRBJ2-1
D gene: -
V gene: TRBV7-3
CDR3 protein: ASSLFRAPGNEQF

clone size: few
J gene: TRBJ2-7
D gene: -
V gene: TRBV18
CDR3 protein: ASSPLRSAPSYEQY

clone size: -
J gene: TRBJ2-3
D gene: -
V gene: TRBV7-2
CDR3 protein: ASSSATSTLRGRY

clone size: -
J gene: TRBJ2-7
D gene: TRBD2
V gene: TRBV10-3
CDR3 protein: AIMTSGTYEQY

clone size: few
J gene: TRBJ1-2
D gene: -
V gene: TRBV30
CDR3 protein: AWSTGIHGYT

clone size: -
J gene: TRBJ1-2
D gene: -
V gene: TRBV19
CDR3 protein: ASSAGTSAGYGYT

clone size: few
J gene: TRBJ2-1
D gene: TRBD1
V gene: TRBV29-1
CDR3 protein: SADGQGYNEQF

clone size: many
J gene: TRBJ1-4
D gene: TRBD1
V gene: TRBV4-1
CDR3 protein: ASSQGDRGTNEKLF

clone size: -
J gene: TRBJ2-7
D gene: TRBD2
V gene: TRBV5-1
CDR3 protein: ASSLPPAGGRPYEQY

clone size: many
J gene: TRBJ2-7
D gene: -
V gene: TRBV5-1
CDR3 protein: ASSFSGGAYEQY

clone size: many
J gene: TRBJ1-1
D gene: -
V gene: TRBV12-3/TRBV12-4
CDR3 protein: ASSSKGIRVETEAF

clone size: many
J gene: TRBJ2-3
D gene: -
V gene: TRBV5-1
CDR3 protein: ASSLEERGVTDTQY

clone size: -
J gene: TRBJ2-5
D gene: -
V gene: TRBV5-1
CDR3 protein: ASSLGGHQETQY

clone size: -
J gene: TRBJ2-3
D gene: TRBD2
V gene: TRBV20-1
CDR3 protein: SARPPTSVFSGGQY